This T cell receptor beta chain was recorded in a study of CD8 T cells in ankylosing spondylitis. Whole-study findings and limits: Some of these motif variants have turned up before, in reports on reactive arthritis synovial fluid and blood. Characteristic of ankylosing spondylitis blood, it appeared, was a TCR beta motif comprising several highly homologous variants. Clones tied to disease were said to be significantly enriched in matched ankylosing spondylitis synovial fluid. Disease-linked clones proved CD8+ and comparatively uncommon in peripheral blood.

It was by quantitative 5'-RACE with molecular barcodes that TCR beta libraries were made. TCRdb reanalysed the 5' RACE reads using MiXCR and keeps one entry per CDR3 protein. The repertoire holds 670,000 or so distinct CDR3 sequences, 15% to 20% seen once, with around 20% in the top ten. In regard to this clonotype: Its antigen is unidentified.

The CDR3 covers 13 residues. Germline loops: CDR1 SQVTM, CDR2 ANQGSEA. The V end was cut by 4 bases, the J end by 3 bases, with 12 bases between. Sequencing used blood, either unsorted or a sorted T cell fraction (not recorded which). The source is a male donor with ankylosing spondylitis. The rearrangement uses TRBV29-1 and TRBJ1-1; the D gene is possibly TRBD1 (5 bases). This CDR3 is CSVALRGDTEAFF. The CDR3 DNA sequence: TGCAGCGTTGCTCTTAGAGGGGACACTGAAGCTTTCTTT.